This TCR beta chain was documented in a study of OX40 agonist ivuxolimab in advanced cancers. As concerns this clone: Its antigen is currently unknown.

General study points: Those patients achieving a partial response at 0.1-3.0 mg/kg showed among the lowest clonal expansion. Both CD4+ and CD8+ T cell populations in blood had undergone clonal expansion by week 6 at 0.1 to 3.0 mg/kg.

Assay: immunoSEQ multiplex PCR; the TCRdb copy retains only in-frame clones and omits some. The sample yields under 100,000 clones, roughly 80% seen once. With autoimmune disease history or systemic immunosuppression, patients were excluded. The CDR3 covers 14 residues. Trimming cost V 3 bases and J 4 bases; bases outside gene matches: 4. CDR1 is MGHRA, CDR2 YSYEKL, per germline. This specimen was CD4+ or CD8+ T cells sorted from blood, taken in a trial of the OX40 agonist ivuxolimab. The source is an adult with an advanced solid tumor such as melanoma, head and neck, liver or kidney cancer. The chain joins TRBV4-1 to TRBJ2-3, with 7 bases lining up with TRBD2. In nucleotides, the CDR3 is TGCGCCAGCAGCCACATCCGGGAGGCAGATACGCAGTATTTT. It is translated as CASSHIREADTQYF.